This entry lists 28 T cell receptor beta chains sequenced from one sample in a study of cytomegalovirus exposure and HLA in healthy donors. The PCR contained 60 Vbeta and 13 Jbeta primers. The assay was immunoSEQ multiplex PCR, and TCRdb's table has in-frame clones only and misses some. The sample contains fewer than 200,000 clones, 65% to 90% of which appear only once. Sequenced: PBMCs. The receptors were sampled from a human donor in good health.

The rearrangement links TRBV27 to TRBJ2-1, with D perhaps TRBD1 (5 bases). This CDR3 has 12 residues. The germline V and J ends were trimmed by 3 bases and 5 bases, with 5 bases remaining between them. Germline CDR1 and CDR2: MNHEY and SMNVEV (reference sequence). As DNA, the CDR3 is TGTGCCAGCAGTTTGGACAACAATGAGCAGTTCTTC. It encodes CASSLDNNEQFF.

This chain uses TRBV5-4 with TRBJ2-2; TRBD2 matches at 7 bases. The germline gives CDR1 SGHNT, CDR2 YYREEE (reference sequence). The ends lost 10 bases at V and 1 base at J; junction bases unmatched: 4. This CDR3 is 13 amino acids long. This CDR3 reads CAGGGRNTGELFF. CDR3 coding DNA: TGTGCCGGCGGGGGTCGGAACACCGGGGAGCTGTTTTTT.

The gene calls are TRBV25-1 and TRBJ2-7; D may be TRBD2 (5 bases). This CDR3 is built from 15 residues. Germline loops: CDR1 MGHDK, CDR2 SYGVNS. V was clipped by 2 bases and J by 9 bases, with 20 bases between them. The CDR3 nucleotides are TGTGCCAGCAGTGAACGCCGGGAAGCCCTAGAGGGGCAGTACTTC. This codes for CASSERREALEGQYF.

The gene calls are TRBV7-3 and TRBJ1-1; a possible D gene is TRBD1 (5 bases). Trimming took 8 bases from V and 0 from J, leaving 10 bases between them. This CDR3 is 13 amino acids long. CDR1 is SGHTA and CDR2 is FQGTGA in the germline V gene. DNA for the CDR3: TGTGCCAGCGGTCGGACATTGAACACTGAAGCTTTCTTT. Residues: CASGRTLNTEAFF.

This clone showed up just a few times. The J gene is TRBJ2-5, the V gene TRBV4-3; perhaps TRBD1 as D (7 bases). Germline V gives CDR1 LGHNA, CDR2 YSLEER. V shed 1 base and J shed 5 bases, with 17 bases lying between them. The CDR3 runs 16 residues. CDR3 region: CASSQGWGAGGETQYF. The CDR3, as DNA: TGCGCCAGCAGCCAAGGGTGGGGGGCAGGGGGTGAGACCCAGTACTTC.

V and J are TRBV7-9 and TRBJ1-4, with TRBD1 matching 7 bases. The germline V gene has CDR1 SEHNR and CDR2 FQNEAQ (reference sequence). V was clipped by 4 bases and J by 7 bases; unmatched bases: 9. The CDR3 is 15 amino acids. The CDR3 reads CASSSDQGVSEKLFF. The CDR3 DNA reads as TGTGCCAGCAGCTCAGACCAGGGGGTTAGTGAAAAACTGTTTTTT. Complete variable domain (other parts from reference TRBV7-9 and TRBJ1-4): DTGVSQNPRHKITKRGQNVTFRCDPISEHNRLYWYRQTLGQGPEFLTYFQNEAQLEKSRLLSDRFSAERPKGSFSTLEIQRTEQGDSAMYLCASSSDQGVSEKLFFGSGTQLSVL.

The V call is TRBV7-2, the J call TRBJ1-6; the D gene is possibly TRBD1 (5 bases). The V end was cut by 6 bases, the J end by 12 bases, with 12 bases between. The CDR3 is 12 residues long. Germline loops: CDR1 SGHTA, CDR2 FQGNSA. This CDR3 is CASSSSGGPLHF. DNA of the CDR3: TGTGCCAGCAGTTCGTCCGGGGGACCCCTCCACTTT.

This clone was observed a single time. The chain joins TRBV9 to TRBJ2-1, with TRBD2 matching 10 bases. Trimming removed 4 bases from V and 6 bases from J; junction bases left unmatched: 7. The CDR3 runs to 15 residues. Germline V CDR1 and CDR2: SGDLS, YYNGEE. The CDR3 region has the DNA TGTGCCAGCAGCATCGCCGGGACTAGCGTCAATGAGCAGTTCTTC. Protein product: CASSIAGTSVNEQFF. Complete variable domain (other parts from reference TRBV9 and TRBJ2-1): DSGVTQTPKHLITATGQRVTLRCSPRSGDLSVYWYQQSLDQGLQFLIQYYNGEERAKGNILERFSAQQFPDLHSELNLSSLELGDSALYFCASSIAGTSVNEQFFGPGTRLTVL.

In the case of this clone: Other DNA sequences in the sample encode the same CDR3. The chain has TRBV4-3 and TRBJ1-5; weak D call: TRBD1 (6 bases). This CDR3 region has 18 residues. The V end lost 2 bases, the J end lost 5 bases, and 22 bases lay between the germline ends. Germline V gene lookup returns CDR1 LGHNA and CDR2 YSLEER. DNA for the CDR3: TGCGCCAGCAGCCAACTAGGAAGGACAGCAATCGATCATCAGCCCCAGCATTTT. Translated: CASSQLGRTAIDHQPQHF.

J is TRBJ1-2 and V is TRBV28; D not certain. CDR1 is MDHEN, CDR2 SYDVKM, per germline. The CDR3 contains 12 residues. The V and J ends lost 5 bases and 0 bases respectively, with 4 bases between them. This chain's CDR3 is CASSTTNYGYTF. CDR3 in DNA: TGTGCCAGCAGTACTACTAACTATGGCTACACCTTC.

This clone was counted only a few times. CDR3 sequence: CASSDDRNTGELFF. The CDR3 DNA reads TGTGCCAGCAGTGACGACAGGAACACCGGGGAGCTGTTTTTT. The V and J genes are TRBV6-4 and TRBJ2-2; D is perhaps TRBD1 (5 bases). V lost 2 bases, J lost 1 base, and 5 bases lay in between. The CDR3 totals 14 residues. Germline CDR1 is MRHNA and CDR2 is SNTAGT.

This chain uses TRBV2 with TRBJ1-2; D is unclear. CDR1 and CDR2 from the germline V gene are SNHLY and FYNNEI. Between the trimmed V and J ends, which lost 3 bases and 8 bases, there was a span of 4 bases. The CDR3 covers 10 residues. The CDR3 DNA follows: TGTGCCAGCAGTGATAGCGGCTACACCTTC. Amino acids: CASSDSGYTF.

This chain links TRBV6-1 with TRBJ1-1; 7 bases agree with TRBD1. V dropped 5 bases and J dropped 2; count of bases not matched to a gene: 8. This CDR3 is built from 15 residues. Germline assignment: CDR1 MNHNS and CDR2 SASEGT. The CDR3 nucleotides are TGTGCCAGCAGTCAAACCGGGACAGATAACACTGAAGCTTTCTTT. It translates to CASSQTGTDNTEAFF.

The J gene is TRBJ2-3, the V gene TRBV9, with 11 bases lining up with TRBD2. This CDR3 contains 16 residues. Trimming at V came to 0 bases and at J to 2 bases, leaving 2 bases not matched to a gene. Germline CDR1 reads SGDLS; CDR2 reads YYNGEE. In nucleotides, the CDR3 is TGTGCCAGCAGCGTAGGACTAGCGGGGATCACAGATACGCAGTATTTT. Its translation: CASSVGLAGITDTQYF.

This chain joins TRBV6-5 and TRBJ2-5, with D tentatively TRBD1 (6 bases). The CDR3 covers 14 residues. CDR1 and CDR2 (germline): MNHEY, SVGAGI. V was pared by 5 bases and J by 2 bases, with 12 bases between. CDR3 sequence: CASSHRQVQETQYF. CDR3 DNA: TGTGCCAGCAGTCACCGACAGGTTCAAGAGACCCAGTACTTC.

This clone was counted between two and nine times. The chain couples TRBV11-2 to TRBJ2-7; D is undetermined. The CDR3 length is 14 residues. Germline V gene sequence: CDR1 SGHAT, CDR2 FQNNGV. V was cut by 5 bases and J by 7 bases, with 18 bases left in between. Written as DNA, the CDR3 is TGTGCCAGCAGCCCATCGCCCGGGTACGTAGAGCAGTACTTC. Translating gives CASSPSPGYVEQYF.

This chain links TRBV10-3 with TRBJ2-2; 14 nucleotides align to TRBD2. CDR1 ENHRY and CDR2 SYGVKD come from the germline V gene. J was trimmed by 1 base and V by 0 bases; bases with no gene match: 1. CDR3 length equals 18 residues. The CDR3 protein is CAISESGTSGGNTGELFF. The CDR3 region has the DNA TGTGCCATCAGTGAGTCCGGGACTAGCGGGGGGAACACCGGGGAGCTGTTTTTT.

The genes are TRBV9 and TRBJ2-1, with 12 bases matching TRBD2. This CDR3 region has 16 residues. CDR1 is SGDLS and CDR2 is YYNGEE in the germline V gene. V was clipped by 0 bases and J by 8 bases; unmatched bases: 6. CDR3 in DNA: TGTGCCAGCAGCGTAGCTAGCGGGGGGGCTCTTTATGAGCAGTTCTTC. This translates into CASSVASGGALYEQFF.

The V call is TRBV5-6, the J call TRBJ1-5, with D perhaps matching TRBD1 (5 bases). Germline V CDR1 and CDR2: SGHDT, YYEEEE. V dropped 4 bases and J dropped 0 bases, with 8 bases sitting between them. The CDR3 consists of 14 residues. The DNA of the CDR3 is TGTGCCAGCAGCGCGACAGTTAGCAATCAGCCCCAGCATTTT. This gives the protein CASSATVSNQPQHF. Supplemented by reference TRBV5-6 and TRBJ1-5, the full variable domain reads DAGVTQSPTHLIKTRGQQVTLRCSPKSGHDTVSWYQQALGQGPQFIFQYYEEEERQRGNFPDRFSGHQFPNYSSELNVNALLLGDSALYLCASSATVSNQPQHFGDGTRLSIL.

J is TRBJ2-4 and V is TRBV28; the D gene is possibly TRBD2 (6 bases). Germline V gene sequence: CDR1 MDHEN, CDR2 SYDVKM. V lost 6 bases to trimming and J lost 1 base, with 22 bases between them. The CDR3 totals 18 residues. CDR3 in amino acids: CASSPTGNRREAKNIQYF. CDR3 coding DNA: TGTGCCAGCAGCCCAACCGGGAACAGGAGGGAGGCCAAAAACATTCAGTACTTC. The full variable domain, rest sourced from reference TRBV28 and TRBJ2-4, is DVKVTQSSRYLVKRTGEKVFLECVQDMDHENMFWYRQDPGLGLRLIYFSYDVKMKEKGDIPEGYSVSREKKERFSLILESASTNQTSMYLCASSPTGNRREAKNIQYFGAGTRLSVL.

As DNA, the CDR3 is TGCGCCAGCAAGGAGCAGATCCTCACAGATACGCAGTATTTT. Translated: CASKEQILTDTQYF. The J gene is TRBJ2-3, the V gene TRBV4-1; D unresolved. This CDR3 contains 14 residues. Germline CDR1 is MGHRA and CDR2 is YSYEKL. Trimming took 7 bases from V and 2 from J, leaving 13 bases between them.

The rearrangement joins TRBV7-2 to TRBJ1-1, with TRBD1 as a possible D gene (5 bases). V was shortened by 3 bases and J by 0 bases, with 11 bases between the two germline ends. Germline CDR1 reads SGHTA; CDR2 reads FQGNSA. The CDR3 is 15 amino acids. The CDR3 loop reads CASSFGAGMNTEAFF. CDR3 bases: TGTGCCAGCAGCTTCGGCGCAGGGATGAACACTGAAGCTTTCTTT.

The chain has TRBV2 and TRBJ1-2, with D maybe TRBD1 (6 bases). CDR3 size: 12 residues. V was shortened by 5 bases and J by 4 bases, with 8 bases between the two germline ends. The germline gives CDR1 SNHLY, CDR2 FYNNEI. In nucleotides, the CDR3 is TGTGCCAGCAGTTCGACAGGCTATGGCTACACCTTC. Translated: CASSSTGYGYTF.

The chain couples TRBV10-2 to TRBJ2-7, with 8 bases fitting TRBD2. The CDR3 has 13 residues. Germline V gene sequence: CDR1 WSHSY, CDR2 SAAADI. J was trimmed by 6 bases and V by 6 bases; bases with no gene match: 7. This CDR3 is CASRDLAGGEQYF. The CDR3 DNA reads TGCGCCAGCAGGGACCTAGCGGGCGGCGAGCAGTACTTC.

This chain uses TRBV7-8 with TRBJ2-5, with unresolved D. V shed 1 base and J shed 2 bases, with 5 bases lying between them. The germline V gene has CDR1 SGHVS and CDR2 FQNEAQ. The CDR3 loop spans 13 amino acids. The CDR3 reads CASSLDRQETQYF. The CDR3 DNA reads TGTGCCAGCAGCTTAGACAGACAAGAGACCCAGTACTTC. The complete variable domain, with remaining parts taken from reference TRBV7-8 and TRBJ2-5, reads GAGVSQSPRYKVAKRGQDVALRCDPISGHVSLFWYQQALGQGPEFLTYFQNEAQLDKSGLPSDRFFAERPEGSVSTLKIQRTQQEDSAVYLCASSLDRQETQYFGPGTRLLVL.

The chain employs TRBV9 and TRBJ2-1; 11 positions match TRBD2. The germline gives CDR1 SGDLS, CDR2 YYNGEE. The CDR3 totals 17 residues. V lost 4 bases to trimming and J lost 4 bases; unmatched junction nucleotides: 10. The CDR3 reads CASSPDALAGGYNEQFF. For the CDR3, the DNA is TGTGCCAGCAGCCCCGACGCCCTAGCGGGGGGTTACAATGAGCAGTTCTTC.

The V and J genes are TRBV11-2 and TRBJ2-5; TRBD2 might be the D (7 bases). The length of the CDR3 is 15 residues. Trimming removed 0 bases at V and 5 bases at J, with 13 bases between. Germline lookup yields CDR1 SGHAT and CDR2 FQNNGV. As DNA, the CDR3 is TGTGCCAGCAGCTTAGAGGGTAGGGGGGGGGAGACCCAGTACTTC. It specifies CASSLEGRGGETQYF.

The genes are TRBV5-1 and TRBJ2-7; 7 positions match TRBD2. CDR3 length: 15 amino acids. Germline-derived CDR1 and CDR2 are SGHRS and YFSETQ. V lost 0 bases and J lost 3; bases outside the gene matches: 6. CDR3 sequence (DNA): TGCGCCAGCAGCTTGGCCGGGGGGTCCAACTACGAGCAGTACTTC. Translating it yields CASSLAGGSNYEQYF.